The 17 T cell receptor beta chains in this list originate from one sample, sequenced in a study of read filtering for tumor transcriptome and immune sequencing. This library used 300 to 450 ng RNA and molecular barcoded adaptors spanning alpha/delta and beta/gamma chains. TCRdb recomputed calls from the reads with MiXCR, one row per CDR3 protein. Of 35,000 to 50,000 distinct CDR3 sequences in the sample, around 20% were seen once. Sequencing input: a population of CD138-negative cells sorted from bone marrow. Receptors were obtained from a donor at least 40 years old with multiple myeloma.

This clonotype was observed a handful of times. The chain couples TRBV20-1 to TRBJ2-3; D remains unclear. Germline V gene sequence: CDR1 DFQATT, CDR2 SNEGSKA (reference sequence). V lost 6 bases and J 0 bases, leaving 7 bases between the germline ends. The CDR3 covers 12 residues. The CDR3 reads CSAWASTDTQYF. In DNA, the CDR3 is TGCAGTGCCTGGGCTAGCACAGATACGCAGTATTTT.

The chain is built from TRBV7-9 and TRBJ2-2, with D perhaps matching TRBD2 (5 bases). Germline assignment: CDR1 SEHNR and CDR2 FQNEAQ (reference sequence). The CDR3 consists of 15 residues. Trimming took 3 bases from V and 1 from J, leaving 9 bases between them. In DNA form, the CDR3 reads TGTGCCAGCAGCTTGCTACGGGAGAACACCGGGGAGCTGTTTTTT. This codes for CASSLLRENTGELFF.

With respect to this clonotype: A clone one base away is much larger, so this may be a read error. This is likely a read error, given that the CDR3 carries no conserved phenylalanine or tryptophan at its end. The rearrangement links TRBV29-1 to TRBJ2-7; 8 bases line up with TRBD2. The CDR3 loop spans 14 amino acids. Germline lookup yields CDR1 SQVTM and CDR2 ANQGSEA. V shed 5 bases, J shed 0 bases, and the junction held 6 bases outside the gene matches. CDR3: CSVFSGNSSYEQYS. CDR3 in DNA: TGCAGCGTTTTTAGCGGGAATAGCTCCTACGAGCAGTACTCC.

This clonotype appeared many times. The gene calls are TRBV28 and TRBJ2-7; D is possibly TRBD2 (6 bases). Deletions cut 2 bases from V and 7 bases from J, with 21 bases between. The CDR3 extends over 16 amino acids. CDR1 and CDR2 (germline): MDHEN, SYDVKM. CDR3 loop: CASSLRLDGGLPEQYF. For the CDR3, the DNA is TGTGCCAGCAGTTTAAGACTAGACGGAGGGCTTCCTGAGCAGTACTTC.

This clonotype was observed many times. Mismatch with germline at one junction end may stem from a read error. The chain joins TRBV4-2 to TRBJ2-3, with TRBD1 as a possible D gene (5 bases). Germline-derived CDR1 and CDR2 are LGHNA and YNFKEQ. This CDR3 region has 17 residues. The CDR3 protein is CASSQDPVQASTDTQYF. The CDR3 DNA sequence: TGCGCCAGCAGCCAAGATCCCGTACAGGCCAGCACAGATACGCAGTATTTT.

Of note for this clonotype: One junction end does not reproduce the germline sequence, and a read error may be involved. The V call is TRBV7-9, the J call TRBJ2-1, with 10 bases fitting TRBD2. The CDR3 length is 18 residues. The germline CDR1 and CDR2 sequences are SEHNR and FQNEAQ (reference sequence). As DNA, the CDR3 is TGTGCCAGCATCTTAGTTGTAGACCTAGCGGGGGCCTACAATGAGCAGTTCTTC. This encodes CASILVVDLAGAYNEQFF. Full variable domain (missing parts from reference TRBV7-9 and TRBJ2-1): DTGVSQNPRHKITKRGQNVTFRCDPISEHNRLYWYRQTLGQGPEFLTYFQNEAQLEKSRLLSDRFSAERPKGSFSTLEIQRTEQGDSAMYLCASILVVDLAGAYNEQFFGPGTRLTVL.

This clonotype came up many times. The rearrangement links TRBV28 to TRBJ2-3, with D perhaps TRBD2 (6 bases). CDR1 is MDHEN, CDR2 SYDVKM, per germline. Trimming removed 9 bases from V and 2 bases from J, with 15 bases in between. The CDR3 covers 14 residues. CDR3 bases: TGTGCCAGTTTAGCGGTGACTTCCACAGATACGCAGTATTTT. Encoded protein: CASLAVTSTDTQYF.

This clonotype occurred many times. This rearrangement joins TRBV5-4 to TRBJ2-1, with TRBD1 matching 9 bases. V dropped 3 bases and J dropped 7; count of bases not matched to a gene: 8. The CDR3 is made up of 15 amino acids. Germline-derived CDR1 and CDR2 are SGHNT and YYREEE (reference sequence). In DNA, the CDR3 is TGTGCCAGCAGCTCCCCGGGACAGGGTAGGAATGAGCAGTTCTTC. This sequence encodes CASSSPGQGRNEQFF.

This clonotype has a count of ten or more. V gene TRBV12-3 or TRBV12-4 combines with J gene TRBJ2-1; 9 nucleotides line up with TRBD1. The CDR3 sequence is 14 residues long. J lost 4 bases, V lost 4 bases, and 2 bases had no gene match. The CDR3 loop is CASSSGTGYNEQFF. The CDR3 DNA sequence: TGTGCCAGCAGTTCCGGGACAGGGTACAATGAGCAGTTCTTC.

The table lists this clonotype with many counts. The chain uses TRBV13 and TRBJ1-2; D may be TRBD1 (6 bases). V was pared by 1 base and J by 3 bases, with 21 bases between. The CDR3 contains 18 residues. Germline CDR1 is PRHDT and CDR2 is FYEKMQ (reference sequence). The CDR3 DNA follows: TGTGCCAGCAGCTTAGCTGTTTCTGCGGGGGCGTTCGACTATGGCTACACCTTC. This gives the protein CASSLAVSAGAFDYGYTF.

This clonotype came up many times. The V gene is TRBV19, the J gene TRBJ2-2; no clear D gene. V gave up 7 bases and J gave up 3 bases, with 12 bases separating them. The CDR3 runs to 14 residues. Per the germline V gene, CDR1 is LNHDA and CDR2 is SQIVND (reference sequence). In DNA, the CDR3 is TGTGCCAGTATGCCCCAACCCGACACCGGGGAGCTGTTTTTT. As protein: CASMPQPDTGELFF.

This clonotype is deemed medium-sized. V and J are TRBV25-1 and TRBJ2-2, with 7 bases identical to TRBD2. This CDR3 is built from 13 residues. Germline V CDR1 and CDR2: MGHDK, SYGVNS. Losses at the gene ends were 7 bases for V and 2 bases for J; bases not matched to a gene: 1. The CDR3: CASTSGNTGELFF. In DNA, the CDR3 is TGTGCCAGCACTAGCGGTAACACCGGGGAGCTGTTTTTT.

The chain uses TRBV7-2 and TRBJ1-5; perhaps TRBD1 as D (5 bases). This CDR3 is 14 amino acids long. CDR1 SGHTA and CDR2 FQGNSA come from the germline V gene. The V end lost 5 bases, the J end lost 3 bases, and 11 bases lay between the germline ends. The CDR3 reads CASSPGTVNQPQHF. The DNA for the CDR3 is TGTGCCAGCAGCCCCGGGACGGTCAATCAGCCCCAGCATTTT.

Note on this clonotype: Mismatch with germline at one junction end may stem from a read error. This chain links TRBV7-2 with TRBJ1-5; tentative D call: TRBD1 (5 bases). Per germline, CDR1 SGHTA and CDR2 FQGNSA. This CDR3 spans 14 amino acids. The CDR3, as DNA: TGTGCCAGCAGCGTTCAGGGTAGCAGTCAGCCCCAGCATTTT. Encoded protein: CASSVQGSSQPQHF.

In this sample, this clonotype turned up many times. The chain is built from TRBV12-3 or TRBV12-4 and TRBJ2-1; the D gene is possibly TRBD2 (5 bases). CDR3 length: 13 amino acids. Between the trimmed V and J ends, which lost 5 bases and 7 bases, there was a span of 12 bases. CDR3 residues: CASSLSPGNEQFF. In DNA, the CDR3 is TGTGCCAGCAGTCTCTCCCCGGGGAATGAGCAGTTCTTC.

As for this clonotype: A far larger clone is a single base away, which makes a read error likely. The gene calls are TRBV12-3 or TRBV12-4 and TRBJ2-1; D unclear. The V end lost 6 bases, the J end lost 10 bases, and 19 bases lay between the germline ends. This CDR3 spans 14 amino acids. CDR3 protein: CASSPGRHSYEQFF. The DNA for the CDR3 is TGTGCCAGCAGCCCCGGACGGCACTCCTACGAGCAGTTCTTC.

This clonotype was observed many times. The V call is TRBV29-1, the J call TRBJ2-1; unclear D gene. The germline V gene has CDR1 SQVTM and CDR2 ANQGSEA. CDR3 length: 13 residues. The V and J ends lost 3 bases and 4 bases respectively, with 10 bases between them. CDR3 protein: CSVEEFVYNEQFF. CDR3 DNA sequence: TGCAGCGTTGAGGAATTTGTATACAATGAGCAGTTCTTC.